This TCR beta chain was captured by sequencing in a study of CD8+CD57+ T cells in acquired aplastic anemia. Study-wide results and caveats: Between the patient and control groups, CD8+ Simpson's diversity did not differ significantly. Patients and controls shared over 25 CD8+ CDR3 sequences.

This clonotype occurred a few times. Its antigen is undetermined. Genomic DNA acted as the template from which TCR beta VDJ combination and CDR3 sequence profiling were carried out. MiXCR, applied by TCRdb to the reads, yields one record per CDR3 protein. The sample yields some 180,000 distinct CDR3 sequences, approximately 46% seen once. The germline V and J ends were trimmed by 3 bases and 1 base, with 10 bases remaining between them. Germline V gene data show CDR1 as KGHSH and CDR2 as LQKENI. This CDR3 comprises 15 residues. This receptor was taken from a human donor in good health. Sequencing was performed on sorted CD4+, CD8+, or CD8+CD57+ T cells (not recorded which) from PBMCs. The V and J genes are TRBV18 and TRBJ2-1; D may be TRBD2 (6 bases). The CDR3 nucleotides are TGTGCCAGCTCACCGCCGGGAGTTTCCTACAATGAGCAGTTCTTC. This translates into CASSPPGVSYNEQFF.